A single sample gave rise to the 26 T cell receptor beta chains below, sequenced in a study of cytomegalovirus exposure and HLA in healthy donors. The PCR used 60 Vbeta and 13 Jbeta primers. Clones were read by immunoSEQ multiplex PCR, and TCRdb kept only the in-frame ones, dropping some. The data hold about 76,000 clones, with roughly four fifths observed a single time. Material for sequencing was PBMCs. All receptors come from a male donor in good health and CMV-seropositive.

The chain has TRBV4-3 and TRBJ1-6; 10 nucleotides line up with TRBD1. The germline gives CDR1 LGHNA, CDR2 YSLEER. V trimming: 4 bases; J trimming: 7 bases; junction bases outside the gene matches: 7. This CDR3 region has 16 residues. The CDR3 loop reads CASSLSRDRGNSPLHF. The CDR3 DNA follows: TGCGCCAGCAGCCTGTCCCGGGACAGGGGAAATTCACCCCTCCACTTT.

This chain uses TRBV6-4 with TRBJ1-6; tentative D call: TRBD1 (5 bases). CDR3 length: 14 amino acids. Germline loops: CDR1 MRHNA, CDR2 SNTAGT. Trimming pared 5 bases from V and 7 bases from J, leaving 12 bases between. CDR3 sequence (DNA): TGTGCCAGCAGTCAGGGTATGGGAAATTCACCCCTCCACTTT. It is translated as CASSQGMGNSPLHF.

The sample holds a few counts of this clone. The chain couples TRBV29-1 to TRBJ2-7; 8 bases map to TRBD2. Germline CDR1 is SQVTM and CDR2 is ANQGSEA. The V and J ends lost 3 bases and 3 bases, in that order; junction bases with no gene match: 7. This CDR3 spans 14 amino acids. CDR3 DNA: TGCAGCGTTGAGTCCAGCGGGAGAGGCTACGAGCAGTACTTC. Translation gives CSVESSGRGYEQYF.

The chain is built from TRBV5-1 and TRBJ1-2; 7 nucleotides agree with TRBD1. The germline V gene has CDR1 SGHRS and CDR2 YFSETQ. The CDR3 has 12 residues. Germline trimming cut 7 bases from V and 6 bases from J; bases unmatched to any gene: 6. The DNA for the CDR3 is TGCGCCAGCGAGGGGGCGGAAGATGGCTACACCTTC. It yields the protein CASEGAEDGYTF. Drawing the rest from reference TRBV5-1 and TRBJ1-2, the complete variable domain is KAGVTQTPRYLIKTRGQQVTLSCSPISGHRSVSWYQQTPGQGLQFLFEYFSETQRNKGNFPGRFSGRQFSNSRSEMNVSTLELGDSALYLCASEGAEDGYTFGSGTRLTVV.

The V call is TRBV2, the J call TRBJ2-4; TRBD2 might be the D (5 bases). Trimming removed 2 bases at V and 8 bases at J, with 16 bases between. Germline V gives CDR1 SNHLY, CDR2 FYNNEI. The CDR3 is 15 residues long. The CDR3: CASSEIDPLRDIQYF. In nucleotides, the CDR3 is TGTGCCAGCAGTGAAATCGACCCCCTGAGGGACATTCAGTACTTC.

The V and J genes are TRBV7-3 and TRBJ2-7, with 11 bases aligning to TRBD2. The V gene's germline CDR1 is SGHTA and CDR2 FQGTGA. V lost 5 bases to trimming and J lost 2 bases; unmatched junction nucleotides: 5. The CDR3 has 15 amino acids. The CDR3 loop reads CASSAGTSGTYEQYF. Written as DNA, the CDR3 is TGTGCCAGCAGCGCCGGGACTAGCGGAACCTACGAGCAGTACTTC.

The rearrangement links TRBV11-2 to TRBJ2-7; D may be TRBD1 (6 bases). The CDR3 is 13 amino acids. Germline V gene lookup returns CDR1 SGHAT and CDR2 FQNNGV. Deletions cut 5 bases from V and 1 base from J, with 9 bases between. The CDR3 is CASSKGTSYEQYF. CDR3 DNA sequence: TGTGCCAGCAGCAAGGGGACATCCTACGAGCAGTACTTC.

The chain's CDR3 is CASRRQGNTQETQYF. The CDR3 DNA follows: TGTGCCAGCAGACGACAGGGCAACACACAAGAGACCCAGTACTTC. V is TRBV28 and J is TRBJ2-5, with 7 bases fitting TRBD1. Trimming cost V 6 bases and J 2 bases; bases outside gene matches: 9. The germline V gene encodes CDR1 MDHEN and CDR2 SYDVKM. The CDR3 totals 15 residues. Full variable domain (rest looked up from reference TRBV28 and TRBJ2-5): DVKVTQSSRYLVKRTGEKVFLECVQDMDHENMFWYRQDPGLGLRLIYFSYDVKMKEKGDIPEGYSVSREKKERFSLILESASTNQTSMYLCASRRQGNTQETQYFGPGTRLLVL.

V usage is TRBV5-1 and J usage is TRBJ2-1; TRBD2 aligns across 10 bases. The trim removed 2 bases at V and 5 bases at J, leaving 7 bases unmatched. There are 16 residues in the CDR3. Germline V lookup: CDR1 SGHRS, CDR2 YFSETQ. The CDR3 sequence: CASSLPGLAANNEQFF. The CDR3 nucleotides read TGCGCCAGCAGCTTACCCGGACTAGCGGCAAACAATGAGCAGTTCTTC.

The chain is built from TRBV27 and TRBJ1-6; 9 bases fit TRBD1. The germline gives CDR1 MNHEY, CDR2 SMNVEV (reference sequence). V lost 5 bases to trimming and J lost 6 bases; unmatched junction nucleotides: 11. This CDR3 comprises 17 residues. Here the CDR3 DNA reads TGTGCCAGCAGTATACCCCCCGGGACAGGGCGTAATTCACCCCTCCACTTT. It specifies CASSIPPGTGRNSPLHF.

The chain has TRBV19 and TRBJ1-5; 8 bases are a match to TRBD1. In germline, CDR1 is LNHDA, CDR2 SQIVND (reference sequence). This CDR3 comprises 17 residues. Trimming removed 7 bases from V and 4 bases from J; junction bases left unmatched: 15. The CDR3 nucleotides are TGTGCCAGTAAGGGGGTTTCAAAGACAGGGGAGAATCAGCCCCAGCATTTT. This encodes CASKGVSKTGENQPQHF. Looking up the rest from reference TRBV19 and TRBJ1-5 gives the full variable domain: DGGITQSPKYLFRKEGQNVTLSCEQNLNHDAMYWYRQDPGQGLRLIYYSQIVNDFQKGDIAEGYSVSREKKESFPLTVTSAQKNPTAFYLCASKGVSKTGENQPQHFGDGTRLSIL.

J is TRBJ2-7 and V is TRBV7-8, with 7 bases identical to TRBD1. Per germline, CDR1 SGHVS and CDR2 FQNEAQ. This CDR3 comprises 14 residues. The J segment lost 2 bases and the V segment lost 2 bases, leaving 3 bases of the junction unmatched. The CDR3 spells CASSLRGQPYEQYF. The CDR3 nucleotides read TGTGCCAGCAGCTTAAGGGGACAGCCCTACGAGCAGTACTTC. Together with reference TRBV7-8 and TRBJ2-7, the CDR3 gives the full variable domain: GAGVSQSPRYKVAKRGQDVALRCDPISGHVSLFWYQQALGQGPEFLTYFQNEAQLDKSGLPSDRFFAERPEGSVSTLKIQRTQQEDSAVYLCASSLRGQPYEQYFGPGTRLTVT.

J is TRBJ2-1 and V is TRBV9; 14 nucleotides align to TRBD2. V shed 3 bases and J 10 bases; nucleotides not matched to a gene: 6. This CDR3 region has 15 residues. Germline CDR1 is SGDLS and CDR2 is YYNGEE. CDR3 in amino acids: CASSEGLAGEGEQFF. DNA for the CDR3: TGTGCCAGCAGCGAGGGACTAGCGGGAGAAGGGGAGCAGTTCTTC.

This chain joins TRBV23-1 and TRBJ2-1; 10 bases are a match to TRBD2. TRBV23-1 is an open reading frame, and its role is uncertain. CDR3 length: 18 amino acids. The V segment lost 1 base and the J segment 0 bases; nucleotides outside the gene matches: 6. CDR3 in DNA: TGCGCCAGCAGTCAATACGGGACTAGCGCTATCTCCTACAATGAGCAGTTCTTC. This encodes CASSQYGTSAISYNEQFF.

The genes are TRBV7-2 and TRBJ2-1; 7 bases agree with TRBD2. J was trimmed by 10 bases and V by 4 bases; bases with no gene match: 10. The germline CDR1 and CDR2 sequences are SGHTA and FQGNSA. The CDR3 consists of 14 residues. In DNA, the CDR3 is TGTGCCAGCAGCTCGGGACTAATTTCACCCGAGCAGTTCTTC. It specifies CASSSGLISPEQFF.

This clone was seen only a few times. The V and J genes are TRBV6-6 and TRBJ2-3, with D perhaps TRBD2 (7 bases). CDR1 and CDR2 from the germline V gene are MNHNY and SVGAGI (reference sequence). This CDR3 is 16 amino acids long. The V end was cut by 6 bases, the J end by 1 base, with 17 bases between. In DNA form, the CDR3 reads TGTGCCAGCAGGGGAGGGACGACAGGAGGCACAGATACGCAGTATTTT. It encodes CASRGGTTGGTDTQYF.

With regard to this clone: One junction end disagrees with the germline gene, perhaps due to a read error. V gene TRBV9 combines with J gene TRBJ1-2; 9 bases match TRBD1. Germline V CDR1 and CDR2: SGDLS, YYNGEE. The CDR3 has 12 residues. CDR3 protein: CASSAGQGQPRF. In DNA form, the CDR3 reads TGTGCCAGCAGCGCGGGACAGGGACAGCCTCGTTTC.

The J gene is TRBJ2-6, the V gene TRBV6-4; D possibly corresponds to TRBD2 (7 bases). V gave up 6 bases and J gave up 1 base, with 25 bases separating them. Germline CDR1 is MRHNA and CDR2 is SNTAGT. The CDR3 sequence is 20 residues long. The CDR3 nucleotides read TGTGCCAGCAGCTTGAACTCCATGGGGGGGCTAGTGTCTGGGGCCAACGTCCTGACTTTC. Amino acid sequence: CASSLNSMGGLVSGANVLTF.

The rearrangement uses TRBV6-1 and TRBJ2-7; D remains unclear. Germline CDR1 and CDR2: MNHNS and SASEGT. V shed 1 base and J shed 1 base, with 2 bases lying between them. The CDR3 loop spans 12 amino acids. CDR3 nucleotides: TGTGCCAGCAGTGAAGTATCCTACGAGCAGTACTTC. The encoded protein is CASSEVSYEQYF.

This clone occurred once. V is TRBV11-3 and J is TRBJ2-1; perhaps TRBD1 as D (5 bases). Trimming shortened V by 5 bases and J by 5 bases, and 19 bases separated the two germline ends. CDR1 is SGHNT, CDR2 YENEEA, per germline. The CDR3 is 16 amino acids. The CDR3 bases are TGTGCCAGCAGCCCCTCAGGGTATGGAGACAACAATGAGCAGTTCTTC. This encodes CASSPSGYGDNNEQFF.

In DNA, the CDR3 is TGTGCCAGCTCACCTACGACACCAGGGTTTACTGAAGCTTTCTTT. Its translation is CASSPTTPGFTEAFF. V gene TRBV18 combines with J gene TRBJ1-1, with TRBD1 as a possible D gene (5 bases). V was pared by 3 bases and J by 5 bases, with 16 bases between. Germline V CDR1 and CDR2: KGHSH, LQKENI. This CDR3 has 15 residues. Supplemented by reference TRBV18 and TRBJ1-1, the full variable domain reads NAGVMQNPRHLVRRRGQEARLRCSPMKGHSHVYWYRQLPEEGLKFMVYLQKENIIDESGMPKERFSAEFPKEGPSILRIQQVVRGDSAAYFCASSPTTPGFTEAFFGQGTRLTVV.

The CDR3: CASSNSPRTEAFF. CDR3 in DNA: TGCGCCAGCTCTAATTCACCGAGGACTGAAGCTTTCTTT. The chain joins TRBV10-2 to TRBJ1-1; no reliable D call. The V and J ends lost 8 bases and 5 bases respectively, with 15 bases between them. The germline V gene encodes CDR1 WSHSY and CDR2 SAAADI. This CDR3 has 13 residues.

The chain combines TRBV27 with TRBJ2-1; D remains ambiguous. Trimming left V 7 bases short and J 1 base short, with 14 bases between. The CDR3 loop spans 15 amino acids. Germline-derived CDR1 and CDR2 are MNHEY and SMNVEV (reference sequence). As DNA, the CDR3 is TGTGCCAGCACTACGTCCCTAGTGTCCTACAATGAGCAGTTCTTC. It translates to CASTTSLVSYNEQFF.

The chain uses TRBV19 and TRBJ2-1, with D perhaps TRBD2 (6 bases). The V gene lost 6 bases and the J gene lost 6 bases, with 15 bases spanning the gap. The CDR3 contains 14 residues. In germline, CDR1 is LNHDA, CDR2 SQIVND (reference sequence). The CDR3 DNA follows: TGTGCCAGTAGACCTCACACTAGCCGCAATGAGCAGTTCTTC. Translated, it gives CASRPHTSRNEQFF.

A few counts support this clone. One junction end does not reproduce the germline sequence, and a read error may be involved. V usage is TRBV7-9 and J usage is TRBJ2-5; D is possibly TRBD2 (6 bases). CDR1 is SEHNR, CDR2 FQNEAQ, per germline (reference sequence). This CDR3 spans 16 amino acids. The CDR3 sequence is CSSSLNSGGTQETQYF. In DNA, the CDR3 is TGTTCCAGCAGCTTGAATTCCGGGGGAACCCAAGAGACCCAGTACTTC. Complete variable domain (other parts from reference TRBV7-9 and TRBJ2-5): DTGVSQNPRHKITKRGQNVTFRCDPISEHNRLYWYRQTLGQGPEFLTYFQNEAQLEKSRLLSDRFSAERPKGSFSTLEIQRTEQGDSAMYLCSSSLNSGGTQETQYFGPGTRLLVL.

The gene calls are TRBV18 and TRBJ2-2, with 12 bases that match TRBD2. With V trimmed by 4 bases and J by 3 bases, 3 bases remained unmatched. There are 16 residues in the CDR3. The germline V gene has CDR1 KGHSH and CDR2 LQKENI. The DNA for the CDR3 is TGTGCCAGCTCACACCGACTAGCGGGAGACACCGGGGAGCTGTTTTTT. This gives the protein CASSHRLAGDTGELFF.